This T cell receptor beta chain was found in a study of blood T cell repertoires in COVID-19. As processed by the authors: Estimation of nucleated cell counts was performed using reference gene primer amplification. TCRdb's table, derived via immunoSEQ multiplex PCR, lists solely in-frame clones and lacks some. From that table come the V and J calls and clone size; the DNA was used to work out D and trimming. The table has about 120,000 clones, around 90% seen once. The trim removed 3 bases at V and 3 bases at J, leaving 2 bases unmatched. Germline CDR1 reads GTSNPN; CDR2 reads SVGIG (reference sequence). This CDR3 spans 14 amino acids.

The TCR originated in a woman aged 55-69 years with COVID-19, enrolled during active disease. The sequencing input was peripheral blood. The V call is TRBV30, the J call TRBJ2-2, with TRBD2 identical over 9 bases. In DNA, the CDR3 is TGTGCCTGGAGCTCTAGCGGGGACACCGGGGAGCTGTTTTTT. Its translation is CAWSSSGDTGELFF.